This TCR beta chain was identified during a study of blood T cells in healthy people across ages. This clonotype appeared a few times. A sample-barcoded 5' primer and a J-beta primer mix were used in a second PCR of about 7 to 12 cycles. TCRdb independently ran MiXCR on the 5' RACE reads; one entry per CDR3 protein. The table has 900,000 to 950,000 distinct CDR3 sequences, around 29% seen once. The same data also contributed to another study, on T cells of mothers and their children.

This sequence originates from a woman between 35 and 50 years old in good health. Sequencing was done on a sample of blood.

The CDR3 loop is CASSKDSYYSNYGYTF. CDR3 bases: TGTGCCAGCAGCAAGGACAGCTACTACTCTAACTATGGCTACACCTTC. The V gene is TRBV6-2 or TRBV6-3, the J gene TRBJ1-2; TRBD1 is a possible D gene (6 bases). Trimming left V 6 bases short and J 0 bases short, with 17 bases between. The CDR3 covers 16 residues. In germline, CDR1 is MNHEY, CDR2 SVGEGT.